The present entry profiles one T cell receptor beta chain with its context. In its sample, this clonotype was seen many times. The antigen it binds to is not known. It has no much larger one-base neighbor in the sample; base qualities were not kept. CDR1 and CDR2 are drawn from the germline V gene: SNHLY, FYNNEI. From cysteine to phenylalanine, the CDR3 is 11 amino acids long. The sequence is cut down to CDR3 DNA, 33 bases in frame from base 1. V drops 7 bases and J drops 0 bases, leaving 4 bases in between. Amplification of TCR beta CDR3 regions was carried out from RNA transcripts. The first round of RT-PCR for the TCR CDR3 was performed with the HTBI primer set and the Qiagen OneStep RT-PCR kit. A second multiplex PCR round built the libraries, followed by size selection and purification. Paired-end sequencing of the libraries was performed with 100 bp reads on an Illumina HiSeq2000. Processing in the source paper ran as follows. Raw data were processed with SOAPnuke, discarding reads with adapters, uncalled bases, mean Phred below 15, or no exact constant-primer or identifier match. High-quality paired reads were merged with COPE v1.2.5, and unique nucleotide sequences were defined as clonotypes. MiTCR v1.1 was used to align the clonotypes against IMGT TRBV, TRBD and TRBJ reference segments. Only V-J combinations with frequency above 0.0001, covering 99.2% of repertoires, were analysed. A TCS score was defined as the ratio between F50 (clonal expansion) and ExV (chaos), using BLOSUM62-based TCRdist between CDR3 peptides within each V-J. Welch's t-statistics and random forest reduced roughly 540 V-J features to 10 to 15, which were used in a naive Bayes classifier (R e1071). TCRdb reanalyzed the raw reads on its own, using fastp at Q25 for trimming and MiXCR for clone calling, and kept in-frame beta chains. Entries that share a CDR3 protein sequence are merged under the most common genes and DNA. The V and J calls shown here were made by TCRdb, not taken from the authors' results. The sample table contains hundreds of thousands of distinct CDR3 sequences; only one count was recorded for 14% to 15% of them. Of the sample, roughly 13% falls within the top ten clones.

Moderately to severely active disease, a Clinical Activity Score of at least 3, a NOSPECS grade of at least 4, and a duration under 3 months were present in ophthalmopathy patients. Any patient with an uncontrolled infection, another autoimmune disease, pregnancy or lactation was excluded. Diagnoses were based on clinical symptoms, serum thyroxine and TRAb, thyroid ultrasound and orbital computed tomography. PBMCs were isolated from about 10 ml of fresh peripheral blood by Ficoll-Paque density gradient centrifugation. Total RNA was extracted using Trizol reagent, and RNA quality was assessed on an Agilent 2100 Bioanalyzer. This entry comes from a study of T cells in Graves' hyperthyroidism and ophthalmopathy (dated by TCRdb to the late 2010s). Study-wide context: Peripheral blood samples were taken at the time of initial diagnosis, prior to any treatment. TCR V-J signatures able to tell the groups apart were searched for in a discovery cohort of 95 or so patients, of whom roughly 42 had Graves' ophthalmopathy and roughly 58 had stable Graves' hyperthyroidism. Prospective prediction of ophthalmopathy was tested in an independent validation cohort consisting of fewer than 20 hyperthyroidism patients and over 15 patients who later progressed to ophthalmopathy. The 75 to 100 discovery patients were divided at random into training and test sets in a 7:3 ratio. In more than 5 Graves' hyperthyroidism patients, the study also compared T-cell repertoires from thyroid tissue with T-cell repertoires from blood. Once sampling was done, hyperthyroidism patients were given methimazole at a starting dose of 30 mg daily, whereas ophthalmopathy patients were given high-dose intravenous methylprednisolone. According to the paper, TCR Vbeta CDR3 sequencing was carried out on about 140 peripheral blood samples, which came from approximately 43 ophthalmopathy, around 75 hyperthyroidism and some 17 progressor patients.

The paper as a whole reports these results and caveats: In validation, the model predicted progression to ophthalmopathy with around 71% sensitivity and around 72% specificity, a median of about six months before onset. No statistical method was used to fix the sample size in advance, and group allocation was not hidden from the investigators. Most expanded thyroid clonotypes (frequency above 0.001) were also detected in blood, suggesting blood repertoires may reflect thyroid immune responses. Ophthalmopathy was separated from stable hyperthyroidism by a 13 V-J signature model, with just over 85% sensitivity and roughly 81% specificity obtained in cross-validation and 80%/75% obtained in testing.

The sequence joins TRBV2 to TRBJ2-7, with the D gene too uncertain to name. The TCR was taken from a man aged 18 to 30 with Graves' ophthalmopathy. The sequenced sample was blood. The DNA reads TGTGCCAGCACCGACTCCTACGAGCAGTACTTC. It translates as CASTDSYEQYF.